This T cell receptor (beta chain) originates from a study of vaccination effects on CD4 cells after COVID-19. Assay used: immunoSEQ multiplex PCR; TCRdb lists only in-frame clones, some missing. The sample has roughly 20,000 clones; around two thirds are singletons. In the ViraFEST assay, antigen-specific CD4+ clonotypes were identified by expansion after peptide-pool stimulation. Scientists isolated CD4+ T cells after an approximately 11-day culture period ended. Vaccinated recipients, who were negative for nucleocapsid antibodies, had no history of SARS-CoV-2 infection. As concerns this clone: The antigen remains undetermined.

Overall study results and limits: Only 1 of 255 vaccine-induced clones from healthy vaccinees cross-reacted with common cold coronaviruses. In the study, convalescent patients were few, and early post-infection timepoints were absent. Long after vaccination, the clones induced by infection and by vaccine shrank markedly in size.

The sample consisted of CD4+ T cells from PBMCs cultured with HCoV-229E spike peptides, taken before COVID-19 vaccination. The TCR comes from a human donor who received a COVID-19 vaccine.

CDR3 coding DNA: TGTGCCGCCCGGACAGGGGGCAATGAAAAACTGTTTTTT. This translates into CAARTGGNEKLFF. The gene calls are TRBV15 and TRBJ1-4; TRBD1 matches at 11 bases. Germline loops: CDR1 LNHNV, CDR2 YYDKDF (reference sequence). This CDR3 contains 13 residues. The junction had 4 bases not matched to a gene; V was cut back by 11 bases and J by 5 bases.